A single TCR beta chain is shown here with its context. This entry comes from a study of CD8 T cells in Susac syndrome. An input of about 0.5 to 1 ug of RNA was subjected to reverse transcription using random hexamers. MiXCR was run by TCRdb on the immunoSEQ multiplex PCR reads, yielding one entry per CDR3 protein. The sample holds around 300,000 distinct CDR3 sequences; 70% to 90% are singletons and the top ten take about 0.17%. Germline lookup yields CDR1 DFQATT and CDR2 SNEGSKA (reference sequence). CDR3 length equals 15 residues. The V and J ends lost 6 bases and 0 bases respectively, with 14 bases between them.

This TCR derives from a human donor with multiple sclerosis. V is TRBV20-1 and J is TRBJ1-4, with a possible D match to TRBD1 (6 bases). The sequenced sample consisted of CD8+ T cells from PBMCs. The CDR3 loop reads CSAKGGTATNEKLFF. In nucleotides, the CDR3 is TGCAGTGCCAAAGGGGGGACCGCAACTAATGAAAAACTGTTTTTT.